The clone carrying this T cell receptor (beta chain) was observed a few times. What it binds is not known. This sample stems from a study of blood T cells in healthy people across ages. Findings of the study overall: Estimates based on one million T cells were treated as lower bounds. Per million T cells, TCR beta diversity dropped roughly linearly as age increased.

Per-sample PBMC isolation yielded at least 6 million cells. The authors ran a second PCR of roughly 6 to 12 cycles using a sample-barcoded 5' primer and a J-beta primer mix. TCRdb reprocessed the 5' RACE reads via MiXCR and lists one record per CDR3 protein. Among roughly 1.9 million distinct CDR3 sequences listed, around 40% were seen once. The CDR3 has 13 residues. V dropped 4 bases and J dropped 0 bases, with 6 bases sitting between them. Germline assignment: CDR1 ENHRY and CDR2 SYGVKD. The V call is TRBV10-3, the J call TRBJ2-5; TRBD2 is a possible D gene (6 bases). This receptor was obtained from a human donor in good health. The sequenced sample was blood. The CDR3 nucleotides read TGTGCCATCAGTGCGGGGGACCAAGAGACCCAGTACTTC. This gives the protein CAISAGDQETQYF.